Shown below are 20 T cell receptor beta chains from a single sample sequenced in a study of T cell responses to AZD1222 COVID-19 vaccine. Assay used: immunoSEQ multiplex PCR; TCRdb lists only in-frame clones, some missing. The sample includes approximately 80,000 clones, roughly 85% of them seen just once. The source was peripheral blood, collected 28 days after the second AZD1222 dose. The receptors stem from an adult who received the AZD1222 COVID-19 vaccine.

This clone was seen once. The CDR3 nucleotides read TGTGCCAGCAGCTTAAGTAGCGGGAAAGCCTACGAGCAGTACTTC. Translated: CASSLSSGKAYEQYF. J is TRBJ2-7 and V is TRBV11-3; TRBD2 aligns across 8 bases. V lost 2 bases to trimming and J lost 2 bases; unmatched junction nucleotides: 5. There are 15 residues in the CDR3. Looked up from germline, CDR1 is SGHNT and CDR2 is YENEEA. Complete variable domain (other parts from reference TRBV11-3 and TRBJ2-7): EAGVVQSPRYKIIEKKQPVAFWCNPISGHNTLYWYLQNLGQGPELLIRYENEEAVDDSQLPKDRFSAERLKGVDSTLKIQPAELGDSAVYLCASSLSSGKAYEQYFGPGTRLTVT.

This chain links TRBV15 with TRBJ2-7, with unresolved D. Germline V gene data show CDR1 as LNHNV and CDR2 as YYDKDF (reference sequence). This CDR3 comprises 14 residues. V lost 3 bases and J lost 2, with 11 bases in between. The CDR3 loop is CATSSDLGPYEQYF. CDR3 DNA sequence: TGTGCCACCAGCAGTGACCTTGGTCCCTACGAGCAGTACTTC.

This clone was seen a few times. The chain uses TRBV5-1 and TRBJ2-7; the D is unclear. Germline CDR1 is SGHRS and CDR2 is YFSETQ. V was trimmed by 1 base and J by 1 base, leaving 12 bases between them. The CDR3 covers 15 residues. CDR3 nucleotide sequence: TGCGCCAGCAGCTTGTCTCTAGTCCTATCCTACGAGCAGTACTTC. This encodes CASSLSLVLSYEQYF.

V is TRBV18 and J is TRBJ2-7, with no clear D. Trimming removed 2 bases from V and 1 base from J, with 15 bases in between. Germline V lookup: CDR1 KGHSH, CDR2 LQKENI. The CDR3 is 16 amino acids. The CDR3 loop reads CASSPTAVSSSYEQYF. The CDR3 bases are TGTGCCAGCTCACCAACGGCAGTTAGTTCTTCCTACGAGCAGTACTTC.

The V and J genes are TRBV28 and TRBJ2-7; D is unresolved. Trimming took 3 bases from V and 4 from J, leaving 4 bases between them. CDR3 size: 11 residues. Looked up from germline, CDR1 is MDHEN and CDR2 is SYDVKM. CDR3 residues: CASSFGYEQYF. The CDR3, as DNA: TGTGCCAGCAGTTTCGGGTACGAGCAGTACTTC.

The V and J genes are TRBV30 and TRBJ1-2; the match to TRBD1 covers 8 bases. The germline CDR1 and CDR2 sequences are GTSNPN and SVGIG (reference sequence). V shed 3 bases and J 5 bases; nucleotides not matched to a gene: 8. This CDR3 contains 14 residues. Here the CDR3 DNA reads TGTGCCTGGAGCCTACCGGGACAGGTTTATGGCTACACCTTC. It yields the protein CAWSLPGQVYGYTF.

The chain employs TRBV30 and TRBJ1-1, with D uncertain. Per the germline V gene, CDR1 is GTSNPN and CDR2 is SVGIG (reference sequence). V was clipped by 2 bases and J by 0 bases, with 16 bases between them. This CDR3 contains 16 residues. The CDR3 here is CAWSRGAFPMNTEAFF. CDR3 coding DNA: TGTGCCTGGAGTCGGGGAGCGTTCCCAATGAACACTGAAGCTTTCTTT.

The table lists this clone with a count of one. V usage is TRBV30 and J usage is TRBJ1-2; the D gene is possibly TRBD1 (6 bases). V dropped 4 bases and J dropped 13 bases, with 22 bases sitting between them. Germline assignment: CDR1 GTSNPN and CDR2 SVGIG (reference sequence). The CDR3 runs 13 residues. DNA of the CDR3: TGTGCCTGGACCCATGGGGGGACACCTGTCAGCACCTTC. This sequence encodes CAWTHGGTPVSTF.

This clone showed up just a few times. This rearrangement joins TRBV7-2 to TRBJ1-2; D is ambiguous. V was trimmed by 3 bases and J by 2 bases, leaving 4 bases between them. Germline CDR1 and CDR2: SGHTA and FQGNSA. The CDR3 has 12 amino acids. The CDR3 bases are TGTGCCAGCAGCTTCGTAAACTATGGCTACACCTTC. This encodes CASSFVNYGYTF.

The chain uses TRBV27 and TRBJ2-1, with D perhaps TRBD2 (5 bases). V lost 3 bases, J lost 2 bases, and 8 bases lay in between. Germline CDR1 and CDR2: MNHEY and SMNVEV (reference sequence). The length of the CDR3 is 14 residues. The CDR3 DNA reads TGTGCCAGCAGTTTGCTAGCCGCCTACAATGAGCAGTTCTTC. Translation: CASSLLAAYNEQFF.

The rearrangement uses TRBV18 and TRBJ1-2; 10 positions match TRBD1. The J segment lost 4 bases and the V segment lost 8 bases, leaving 7 bases of the junction unmatched. The germline gives CDR1 KGHSH, CDR2 LQKENI. The CDR3 extends over 14 amino acids. As DNA, the CDR3 is TGTGCCAGCACAACCGGACAGGGGGGCTATGGCTACACCTTC. Protein: CASTTGQGGYGYTF.

This chain links TRBV3-1 (or the pseudogene TRBV3-2) with TRBJ1-3, with D tentatively TRBD1 (5 bases). Trimming left V 5 bases short and J 4 bases short, with 12 bases between. CDR3 length: 14 residues. Germline assignment: CDR1 LGHDT and CDR2 YNNKEL (reference sequence). The CDR3, as DNA: TGTGCCAGCAGCTTAACAGGCCGCGGAAACACCATATATTTT. This gives the protein CASSLTGRGNTIYF.

This clone was picked up a small number of times. The chain couples TRBV9 to TRBJ1-2; D is undetermined. This CDR3 region has 15 residues. Germline CDR1 is SGDLS and CDR2 is YYNGEE. With 0 bases removed from V and 4 bases from J, the gap between germline ends came to 13 bases. The CDR3 DNA follows: TGTGCCAGCAGCGTAGCTGAGAGACGGAGCTATGGCTACACCTTC. It translates to CASSVAERRSYGYTF. The whole variable domain, filled in from reference TRBV9 and TRBJ1-2, reads DSGVTQTPKHLITATGQRVTLRCSPRSGDLSVYWYQQSLDQGLQFLIQYYNGEERAKGNILERFSAQQFPDLHSELNLSSLELGDSALYFCASSVAERRSYGYTFGSGTRLTVV.

The genes are TRBV7-3 and TRBJ1-6, with D hard to call. The CDR3 is made up of 13 amino acids. V was pared by 2 bases and J by 8 bases, with 7 bases between. Germline V lookup: CDR1 SGHTA, CDR2 FQGTGA. Here the CDR3 DNA reads TGTGCCAGCAGCTTAGGTCAAGATTCACCCCTCCACTTT. Protein: CASSLGQDSPLHF.

The chain employs TRBV7-9 and TRBJ1-4; possibly TRBD1 for D (5 bases). With 2 bases removed from V and 7 bases from J, the gap between germline ends came to 17 bases. The CDR3 runs to 16 residues. CDR1 is SEHNR and CDR2 is FQNEAQ in the germline V gene (reference sequence). The CDR3: CASSLNGEVGTEKLFF. The CDR3 region has the DNA TGTGCCAGCAGCTTAAACGGGGAGGTAGGGACTGAAAAACTGTTTTTT.

This sequence joins TRBV3-1 (or the pseudogene TRBV3-2) and TRBJ2-7, with D uncertain. Trimming cost V 1 base and J 4 bases, with 11 bases left between them. Germline-derived CDR1 and CDR2 are LGHDT and YNNKEL (reference sequence). The CDR3 has 14 amino acids. The CDR3 coding sequence is TGTGCCAGCAGCCAAGGTGTTATCCAGTACGAGCAGTACTTC. Amino acids: CASSQGVIQYEQYF.

The chain carries TRBV19 and TRBJ1-5, with 10 bases aligning to TRBD1. The germline CDR1 and CDR2 sequences are LNHDA and SQIVND (reference sequence). This CDR3 region has 16 residues. Germline trimming cut 4 bases from V and 5 bases from J; bases unmatched to any gene: 8. DNA of the CDR3: TGTGCCAGTAGTACCCTGGACAGGGGGGCCGATCAGCCCCAGCATTTT. It is translated as CASSTLDRGADQPQHF.

In regard to this clone: This sample includes further DNA sequences coding for the same CDR3. The J gene is TRBJ2-3, the V gene TRBV5-4; D is possibly TRBD1 (5 bases). Trimming pared 0 bases from V and 2 bases from J, leaving 10 bases between. Germline CDR1 is SGHNT and CDR2 is YYREEE (reference sequence). The CDR3 is made up of 15 amino acids. CDR3 in DNA: TGTGCCAGCAGCTTGGGGCAGGGTTTCACAGATACGCAGTATTTT. Its protein product is CASSLGQGFTDTQYF.

This chain links TRBV27 with TRBJ1-1, with a tentative D call TRBD1 (6 bases). V was pared by 3 bases and J by 5 bases, with 10 bases between. This CDR3 region has 13 residues. CDR1 is MNHEY, CDR2 SMNVEV, per germline (reference sequence). This chain's CDR3 is CASSLGGLTEAFF. The CDR3 DNA reads as TGTGCCAGCAGTTTGGGGGGGCTGACTGAAGCTTTCTTT.

The chain recombines TRBV29-1 with TRBJ1-2; D may be TRBD1 (5 bases). The CDR3 consists of 14 residues. Per germline, CDR1 SQVTM and CDR2 ANQGSEA. V was cut by 0 bases and J by 4 bases, with 12 bases left in between. The CDR3 nucleotides read TGCAGCGTTGAAGATTATTGGGGGACCTATGGCTACACCTTC. It is translated as CSVEDYWGTYGYTF.